A single sample is the source of the 32 T cell receptor beta chains below, sequenced in a study of Graves' ophthalmopathy and Graves' hyperthyroidism. As the template, RNA transcripts were used to amplify TCR beta CDR3 regions. HTBI primers were employed in first-round RT-PCR, then a second-round multiplex PCR followed. TCRdb re-analysed the multiplex PCR reads in MiXCR, keeping a single row per CDR3 protein. The table records 350,000 or so distinct CDR3 sequences, 17% of them present only once. Sequencing was carried out using peripheral blood. The receptor set was obtained from an adult man with Graves' ophthalmopathy.

V gene TRBV6-2 or TRBV6-3 combines with J gene TRBJ1-1; unclear D gene. The V end was cut by 5 bases, the J end by 2 bases, with 12 bases between. The CDR3 spans 14 residues. Germline loops: CDR1 MNHEY, CDR2 SVGEGT. Here the CDR3 DNA reads TGTGCCAGCAGTCGGAGGTGGGCAAACACTGAAGCTTTCTTT. Its translation: CASSRRWANTEAFF.

This sequence joins TRBV6-2 or TRBV6-3 and TRBJ2-7; 7 positions agree with TRBD1. The CDR3 runs to 16 residues. Germline V gene sequence: CDR1 MNHEY, CDR2 SVGEGT. V lost 2 bases and J lost 3; bases outside the gene matches: 10. This CDR3 reads CASSYPPGQRNYEQYF. The CDR3 bases are TGTGCCAGCAGTTACCCCCCGGGACAGAGAAACTACGAGCAGTACTTC.

This clonotype was picked up many times. V gene TRBV12-3 or TRBV12-4 combines with J gene TRBJ2-2, with D perhaps matching TRBD2 (5 bases). The V and J ends lost 7 bases and 7 bases respectively, with 13 bases between them. The CDR3 is 13 residues long. CDR3 loop: CASTPRRNGELFF. For the CDR3, the DNA is TGTGCCAGCACCCCCAGGAGGAACGGGGAGCTGTTTTTT.

In this sample, this clonotype turned up many times. The chain is built from TRBV6-5 and TRBJ1-2; D gene ambiguous. Trimming pared 6 bases from V and 8 bases from J, leaving 16 bases between. CDR3 size: 13 residues. Germline V gene sequence: CDR1 MNHEY, CDR2 SVGAGI. This CDR3 reads CASSHAKVGGYTF. The CDR3 region has the DNA TGTGCCAGCAGCCACGCTAAAGTGGGGGGCTACACCTTC.

This clonotype was recorded many times. The V gene is TRBV9, the J gene TRBJ2-7, with D possibly TRBD1 on 6 matching bases. Germline-derived CDR1 and CDR2 are SGDLS and YYNGEE. The V end lost 0 bases, the J end lost 6 bases, and 16 bases lay between the germline ends. The length of the CDR3 is 15 residues. Here the CDR3 reads CASSVEPGRGGEQYF. In DNA, the CDR3 is TGTGCCAGCAGCGTAGAACCGGGACGAGGGGGCGAGCAGTACTTC.

This clonotype was counted many times. The genes are TRBV11-2 and TRBJ1-5, with TRBD1 identical over 7 bases. The junction had 5 bases not matched to a gene; V was cut back by 0 bases and J by 6 bases. The germline V gene encodes CDR1 SGHAT and CDR2 FQNNGV. The CDR3 has 15 residues. CDR3 DNA: TGTGCCAGCAGCTTAGATAGGGGGCTCGGTCAGCCCCAGCATTTT. Translation gives CASSLDRGLGQPQHF.

This clonotype showed up many times. The DNA for the CDR3 is TGTGCCAGCAGTTTATCAGGGTTGGGAAACACCATATATTTT. Translated: CASSLSGLGNTIYF. The chain joins TRBV28 to TRBJ1-3, with a weak D call TRBD1 (5 bases). The CDR3 is made up of 14 amino acids. The V gene's germline CDR1 is MDHEN and CDR2 SYDVKM. Trimming removed 1 base from V and 4 bases from J, with 8 bases in between.

Details on this clonotype: Being one base from a much bigger clone, this may be a read error. The chain uses TRBV30 and TRBJ2-7; no firm D call. Germline assignment: CDR1 GTSNPN and CDR2 SVGIG (reference sequence). The ends were cut back, 2 bases at V and 2 bases at J, with 7 bases in the middle. The CDR3 spans 12 residues. The CDR3 DNA reads as TGTGCCTGGAGTAGATCCACCTACGAGCAGTACTTC. Amino acid sequence: CAWSRSTYEQYF.

This clonotype showed up many times. The chain has TRBV27 and TRBJ1-1, with D hard to call. V was clipped by 1 base and J by 1 base, with 7 bases between them. CDR3 size: 14 residues. Germline CDR1 reads MNHEY; CDR2 reads SMNVEV (reference sequence). CDR3 residues: CASSLYSGNTEAFF. The CDR3 DNA sequence: TGTGCCAGCAGTTTATACAGCGGGAACACTGAAGCTTTCTTT.

This clonotype was recorded a few times. V usage is TRBV28 and J usage is TRBJ1-5, with 7 bases that match TRBD1. V lost 6 bases to trimming and J lost 9 bases; unmatched junction nucleotides: 11. Per the germline V gene, CDR1 is MDHEN and CDR2 is SYDVKM. This CDR3 region has 14 residues. CDR3 protein: CASSQTGLGMPQHF. The CDR3 DNA reads TGTGCCAGCAGCCAGACAGGGTTAGGTATGCCCCAGCATTTT. Filled out from reference TRBV28 and TRBJ1-5, the complete variable domain reads DVKVTQSSRYLVKRTGEKVFLECVQDMDHENMFWYRQDPGLGLRLIYFSYDVKMKEKGDIPEGYSVSREKKERFSLILESASTNQTSMYLCASSQTGLGMPQHFGDGTRLSIL.

The table lists this clonotype with a few counts. The chain uses TRBV14 and TRBJ2-2, with D possibly called TRBD1 or TRBD2 (5 bases each). Trimming stripped 4 bases from V and 5 bases from J, with 14 bases between. CDR3 size: 15 residues. Germline-derived CDR1 and CDR2 are SGHDN and FVKESK. This CDR3 is CASSPARGETGELFF. CDR3 DNA: TGTGCCAGCAGCCCAGCGAGAGGGGAAACCGGGGAGCTGTTTTTT.

This clonotype came up many times. The chain has TRBV30 and TRBJ2-7; 11 positions agree with TRBD2. The germline V gene encodes CDR1 GTSNPN and CDR2 SVGIG (reference sequence). Trimming removed 5 bases from V and 2 bases from J; junction bases left unmatched: 5. CDR3 length: 14 amino acids. The CDR3 spells CAWGVAGGPYEQYF. Here the CDR3 DNA reads TGTGCCTGGGGAGTAGCGGGAGGGCCCTACGAGCAGTACTTC.

This clonotype was counted a single time. This chain joins TRBV10-3 and TRBJ2-7; 10 bases line up with TRBD2. The J segment lost 4 bases and the V segment lost 6 bases, leaving 18 bases of the junction unmatched. Looked up from germline, CDR1 is ENHRY and CDR2 is SYGVKD. The CDR3 covers 18 residues. The CDR3 loop is CAISPTLSSGSSIYEQYF. The CDR3 nucleotides read TGTGCCATCAGCCCCACCCTATCTAGCGGGAGTTCCATATACGAGCAGTACTTC.

Ten or more counts support this clonotype. The V call is TRBV20-1, the J call TRBJ2-7; D ambiguous. Trimming took off 5 bases at V and 4 bases at J, with 18 bases between the two ends. Germline V CDR1 and CDR2: DFQATT, SNEGSKA (reference sequence). The CDR3 is made up of 14 amino acids. The CDR3, as DNA: TGCAGTGCTCTCTCCGGTGTACTCAGATACGAGCAGTACTTC. Amino acid sequence: CSALSGVLRYEQYF.

This clonotype was seen at least ten times. The chain employs TRBV5-1 and TRBJ1-1; 12 bases are a match to TRBD1. CDR1 is SGHRS and CDR2 is YFSETQ in the germline V gene. Unmatched junction bases numbered 9, after V lost 1 base and J lost 5 bases. CDR3 length: 17 residues. The CDR3: CASSLHGTGGEKTEAFF. The CDR3 DNA reads TGCGCCAGCAGCTTGCACGGGACAGGGGGCGAAAAAACTGAAGCTTTCTTT. Using reference TRBV5-1 and TRBJ1-1 for the parts outside the CDR3, the full variable domain is KAGVTQTPRYLIKTRGQQVTLSCSPISGHRSVSWYQQTPGQGLQFLFEYFSETQRNKGNFPGRFSGRQFSNSRSEMNVSTLELGDSALYLCASSLHGTGGEKTEAFFGQGTRLTVV.

At least ten counts were recorded for this clonotype. J is TRBJ2-2 and V is TRBV6-5; D remains ambiguous. CDR3 size: 14 residues. Germline V lookup: CDR1 MNHEY, CDR2 SVGAGI. Trimming cost V 6 bases and J 4 bases, with 12 bases left between them. CDR3 loop: CASRLGSVTGELFF. Written as DNA, the CDR3 is TGTGCCAGCAGACTCGGATCCGTCACCGGGGAGCTGTTTTTT.

This clonotype showed up many times. V usage is TRBV3-1 and J usage is TRBJ2-7; no reliable D call. The CDR3 covers 19 residues. Trimming took 1 base from V and 0 from J, leaving 22 bases between them. Germline assignment: CDR1 LGHDT and CDR2 YNNKEL (reference sequence). CDR3 sequence (DNA): TGTGCCAGCAGCCAAGTGAAGACCAGACTTTTCCAGAGCTCCTACGAGCAGTACTTC. This translates into CASSQVKTRLFQSSYEQYF.

This clonotype was counted many times. This sequence joins TRBV6-1 and TRBJ1-1, with D unclear. The V end was cut by 8 bases, the J end by 4 bases, with 14 bases between. The CDR3 is 13 residues long. CDR1 is MNHNS and CDR2 is SASEGT in the germline V gene. CDR3 coding DNA: TGTGCCAGCCGGGCACAGCCGAGCACTGAAGCTTTCTTT. Amino acid sequence: CASRAQPSTEAFF.

The V call is TRBV28, the J call TRBJ1-1; D is unclear. The CDR3 has 13 amino acids. The germline V gene encodes CDR1 MDHEN and CDR2 SYDVKM. V gave up 7 bases and J gave up 1 base, with 10 bases separating them. CDR3: CASTKTPNTEAFF. Here the CDR3 DNA reads TGTGCCAGCACCAAAACACCGAACACTGAAGCTTTCTTT. The variable domain in full, with the rest retrieved from reference TRBV28 and TRBJ1-1, is DVKVTQSSRYLVKRTGEKVFLECVQDMDHENMFWYRQDPGLGLRLIYFSYDVKMKEKGDIPEGYSVSREKKERFSLILESASTNQTSMYLCASTKTPNTEAFFGQGTRLTVV.

Notes on this clonotype: A read error may produce the germline difference seen at one junction end. This chain links TRBV6-2 or TRBV6-3 with TRBJ2-5; tentative D call: TRBD1 (5 bases). The CDR3 totals 15 residues. From germline, CDR1 is MNHEY and CDR2 SVGEGT. CDR3 amino acids: CWHRPGHPPEGTQYF. The CDR3 DNA follows: TGCTGGCACAGACCAGGACACCCTCCCGAAGGGACCCAGTACTTC.

This clonotype occurred many times. This chain joins TRBV12-3 or TRBV12-4 and TRBJ2-1, with unresolved D. CDR3 length: 13 amino acids. V lost 2 bases and J 8 bases, leaving 10 bases between the germline ends. The CDR3 DNA reads as TGTGCCAGCAGTTTATTTGGAAGGTATGAGCAGTTCTTC. Amino acids: CASSLFGRYEQFF.

This clonotype was counted at least ten times. The chain combines TRBV7-2 with TRBJ2-4, with 8 bases fitting TRBD2. There are 17 residues in the CDR3. Trimming removed 4 bases from V and 0 bases from J; junction bases left unmatched: 8. Germline-derived CDR1 and CDR2 are SGHTA and FQGNSA. The CDR3, as DNA: TGTGCCAGCAGCTCAGGGAATAGCGGGGTAGCCAAAAACATTCAGTACTTC. This sequence encodes CASSSGNSGVAKNIQYF.

This clonotype was counted at least ten times. J is TRBJ2-5 and V is TRBV20-1, with D unresolved. Per germline, CDR1 DFQATT and CDR2 SNEGSKA (reference sequence). Trimming took off 7 bases at V and 4 bases at J, with 19 bases between the two ends. CDR3 length: 14 residues. The CDR3 spells CSVTRAGLAETQYF. CDR3 DNA: TGCAGTGTCACCCGGGCTGGGCTGGCAGAGACCCAGTACTTC.

In this sample, this clonotype turned up many times. The gene calls are TRBV6-6 and TRBJ2-2; tentative D call: TRBD2 (6 bases). This CDR3 is 19 amino acids long. Germline V gene sequence: CDR1 MNHNY, CDR2 SVGAGI (reference sequence). The V end was cut by 4 bases, the J end by 6 bases, with 27 bases between. The CDR3 DNA follows: TGTGCCAGCAGTTCCGATAAAGGGGTCATGCGGGGAAACCCCGGGGAGCTGTTTTTT. It yields the protein CASSSDKGVMRGNPGELFF.

This clonotype was seen ten or more times. The J gene is TRBJ2-7, the V gene TRBV9, with TRBD1 matching over 7 bases. The CDR3 loop spans 15 amino acids. The V gene's germline CDR1 is SGDLS and CDR2 YYNGEE. Trimming at V came to 0 bases and at J to 6 bases, leaving 9 bases not matched to a gene. CDR3 residues: CASSVGDRVGGEQYF. The CDR3, as DNA: TGTGCCAGCAGCGTAGGAGACAGGGTAGGCGGCGAGCAGTACTTC.

This clonotype was recorded many times. The chain couples TRBV12-3 or TRBV12-4 to TRBJ2-2; the match to TRBD1 covers 8 bases. V shed 5 bases, J shed 1 base, and the junction held 6 bases outside the gene matches. The CDR3 has 16 residues. In nucleotides, the CDR3 is TGTGCCAGCAGTCACCCCGACAGGGGGAACACCGGGGAGCTGTTTTTT. Translating it yields CASSHPDRGNTGELFF.

At least ten counts were recorded for this clonotype. The chain links TRBV20-1 to TRBJ1-5; no reliable D call. The CDR3 has 14 amino acids. CDR1 DFQATT and CDR2 SNEGSKA come from the germline V gene (reference sequence). V was clipped by 5 bases and J by 2 bases, with 13 bases between them. CDR3 region: CSAPYGVGNQPQHF. The CDR3 nucleotides are TGCAGTGCTCCCTACGGGGTTGGCAATCAGCCCCAGCATTTT.

This clonotype was found many times. This sequence joins TRBV20-1 and TRBJ2-3; 10 bases are a match to TRBD2. CDR1 is DFQATT, CDR2 SNEGSKA, per germline (reference sequence). This CDR3 comprises 19 residues. V dropped 1 base and J dropped 1; count of bases not matched to a gene: 14. Here the CDR3 reads CSARAGGLSGGARTDTQYF. In nucleotides, the CDR3 is TGCAGTGCTAGAGCGGGGGGATTGAGCGGGGGGGCCCGCACAGATACGCAGTATTTT.

Many counts were recorded for this clonotype. The chain recombines TRBV19 with TRBJ2-7; TRBD1 aligns across 9 bases. The CDR3 covers 14 residues. V lost 5 bases and J lost 8; bases outside the gene matches: 10. Germline CDR1 LNHDA, CDR2 SQIVND (reference sequence). In DNA, the CDR3 is TGTGCCAGTAGTTTCCGGGACAGGGCATCCAAGCAGTACTTC. It yields the protein CASSFRDRASKQYF.

This clonotype occurred once. CDR3 sequence (DNA): TGTGCCAGCAGCGCATCGAGGGACTCTGGAAACACCATATATTTT. Its translation: CASSASRDSGNTIYF. The V call is TRBV11-2, the J call TRBJ1-3, with D unresolved. V lost 5 bases and J 0 bases, leaving 11 bases between the germline ends. The CDR3 is 15 amino acids. CDR1 is SGHAT and CDR2 is FQNNGV in the germline V gene.

The V gene is TRBV19, the J gene TRBJ2-7, with D possibly matching TRBD1 (5 bases). CDR1 LNHDA and CDR2 SQIVND come from the germline V gene (reference sequence). The CDR3 runs 14 residues. The V and J ends lost 5 bases and 0 bases respectively, with 11 bases between them. CDR3 protein: CASSVTVSSYEQYF. CDR3 DNA: TGTGCCAGTAGTGTGACAGTGAGCTCCTACGAGCAGTACTTC.

This clonotype was detected ten times or more. The CDR3 sequence: CASSLSQGTEQYF. CDR3 DNA sequence: TGTGCCAGCAGCTTAAGTCAGGGAACGGAGCAGTACTTC. This chain links TRBV7-3 with TRBJ2-7; D perhaps matches TRBD1 (5 bases). The CDR3 sequence is 13 residues long. Trimming stripped 1 base from V and 7 bases from J, with 11 bases between. Germline V gene sequence: CDR1 SGHTA, CDR2 FQGTGA.